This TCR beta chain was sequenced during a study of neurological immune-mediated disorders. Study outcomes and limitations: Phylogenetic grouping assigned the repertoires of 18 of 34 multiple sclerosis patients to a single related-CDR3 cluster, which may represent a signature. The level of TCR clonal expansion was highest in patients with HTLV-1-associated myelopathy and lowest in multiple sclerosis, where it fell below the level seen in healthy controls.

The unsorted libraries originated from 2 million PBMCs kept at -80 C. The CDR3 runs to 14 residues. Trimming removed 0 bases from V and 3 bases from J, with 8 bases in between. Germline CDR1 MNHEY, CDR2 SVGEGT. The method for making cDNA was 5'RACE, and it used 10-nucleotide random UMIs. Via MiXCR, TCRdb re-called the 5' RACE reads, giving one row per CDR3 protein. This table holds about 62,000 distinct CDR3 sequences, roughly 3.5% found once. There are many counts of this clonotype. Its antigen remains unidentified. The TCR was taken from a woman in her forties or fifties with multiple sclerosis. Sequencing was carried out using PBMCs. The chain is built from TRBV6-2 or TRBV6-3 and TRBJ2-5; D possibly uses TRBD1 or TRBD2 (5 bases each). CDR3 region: CASSYSGTEETQYF. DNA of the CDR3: TGTGCCAGCAGTTACTCCGGGACCGAAGAGACCCAGTACTTC.